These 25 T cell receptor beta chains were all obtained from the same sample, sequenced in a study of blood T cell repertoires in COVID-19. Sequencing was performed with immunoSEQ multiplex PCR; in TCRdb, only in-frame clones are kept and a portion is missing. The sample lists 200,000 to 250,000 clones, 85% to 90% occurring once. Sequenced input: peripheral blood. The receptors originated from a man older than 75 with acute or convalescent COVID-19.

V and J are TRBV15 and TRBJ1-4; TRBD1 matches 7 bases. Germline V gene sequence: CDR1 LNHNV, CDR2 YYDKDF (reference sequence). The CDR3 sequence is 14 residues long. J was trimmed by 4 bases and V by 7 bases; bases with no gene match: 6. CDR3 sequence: CATKPGQVNEKLFF. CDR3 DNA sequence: TGTGCCACCAAGCCTGGACAGGTTAATGAAAAACTGTTTTTT.

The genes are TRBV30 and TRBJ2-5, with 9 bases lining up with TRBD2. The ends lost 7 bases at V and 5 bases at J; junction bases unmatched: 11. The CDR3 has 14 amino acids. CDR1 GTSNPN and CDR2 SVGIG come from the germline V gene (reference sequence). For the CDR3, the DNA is TGTGCCTCCGCCCGCGCGGGAGGGCGGGAGACCCAGTACTTC. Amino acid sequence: CASARAGGRETQYF.

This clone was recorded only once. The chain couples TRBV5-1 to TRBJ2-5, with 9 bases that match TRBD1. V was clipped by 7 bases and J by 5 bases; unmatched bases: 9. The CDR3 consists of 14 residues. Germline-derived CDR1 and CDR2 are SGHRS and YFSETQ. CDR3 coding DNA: TGCGCCAGCCTACCCGGACAGGGGAGCGAGACCCAGTACTTC. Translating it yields CASLPGQGSETQYF.

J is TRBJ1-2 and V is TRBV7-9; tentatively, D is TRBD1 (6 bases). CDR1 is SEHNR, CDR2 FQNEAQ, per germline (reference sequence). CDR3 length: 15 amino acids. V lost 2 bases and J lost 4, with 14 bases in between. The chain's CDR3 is CASSLFPGTIYGYTF. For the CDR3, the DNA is TGTGCCAGCAGCTTATTCCCCGGGACAATCTATGGCTACACCTTC.

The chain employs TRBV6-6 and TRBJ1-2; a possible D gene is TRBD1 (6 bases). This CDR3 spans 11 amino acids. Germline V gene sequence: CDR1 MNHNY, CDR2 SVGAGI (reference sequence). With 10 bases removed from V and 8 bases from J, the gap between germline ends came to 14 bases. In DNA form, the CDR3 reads TGTGCCAACTCCCAGGGGCACGGCTACACCTTC. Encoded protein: CANSQGHGYTF.

This CDR3 reads CATSDRTGAHQPQHF. The CDR3 coding sequence is TGTGCCACCAGTGACAGGACAGGGGCCCATCAGCCCCAGCATTTT. V usage is TRBV24-1 and J usage is TRBJ1-5; the match to TRBD1 covers 9 bases. CDR1 KGHDR and CDR2 SFDVKD come from the germline V gene. CDR3 size: 15 residues. With V trimmed by 4 bases and J by 5 bases, 5 bases remained unmatched.

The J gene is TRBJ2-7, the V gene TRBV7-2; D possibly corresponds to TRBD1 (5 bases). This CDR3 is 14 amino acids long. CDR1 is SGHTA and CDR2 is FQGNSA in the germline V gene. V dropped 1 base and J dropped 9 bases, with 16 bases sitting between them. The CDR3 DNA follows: TGTGCCAGCAGCTTAGTAGGCAGGGTATCCGCGCAGTACGTC. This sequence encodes CASSLVGRVSAQYV.

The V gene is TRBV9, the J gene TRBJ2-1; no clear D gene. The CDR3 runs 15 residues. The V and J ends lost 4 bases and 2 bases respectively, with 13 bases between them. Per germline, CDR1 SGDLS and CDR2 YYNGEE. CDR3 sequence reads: CASSQSRMAYNEQFF. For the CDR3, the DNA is TGTGCCAGCAGCCAGAGCAGGATGGCCTACAATGAGCAGTTCTTC.

CDR3 in DNA: TGTGCCAGCAAGACTAGTCCCCACGAGCAGTACGTC. It translates to CASKTSPHEQYV. The chain recombines TRBV9 with TRBJ2-7; a weak D match, TRBD2 (6 bases). The length of the CDR3 is 12 residues. V was clipped by 6 bases and J by 5 bases, with 12 bases between them. Germline CDR1 and CDR2: SGDLS and YYNGEE.

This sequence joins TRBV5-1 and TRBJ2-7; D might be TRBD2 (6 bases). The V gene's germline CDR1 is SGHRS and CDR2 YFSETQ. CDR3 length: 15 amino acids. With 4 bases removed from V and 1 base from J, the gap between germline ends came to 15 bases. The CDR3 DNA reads TGCGCCAGCAGCGGCCGGGAGCAAGGATCCTACGAGCAGTACTTC. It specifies CASSGREQGSYEQYF.

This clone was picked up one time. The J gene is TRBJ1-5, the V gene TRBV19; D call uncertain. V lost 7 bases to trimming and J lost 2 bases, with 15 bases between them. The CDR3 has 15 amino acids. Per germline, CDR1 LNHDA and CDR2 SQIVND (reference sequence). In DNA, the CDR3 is TGTGCCAGTATGGGTGGAGTCCGGCGCAATCAGCCCCAGCATTTT. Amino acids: CASMGGVRRNQPQHF.

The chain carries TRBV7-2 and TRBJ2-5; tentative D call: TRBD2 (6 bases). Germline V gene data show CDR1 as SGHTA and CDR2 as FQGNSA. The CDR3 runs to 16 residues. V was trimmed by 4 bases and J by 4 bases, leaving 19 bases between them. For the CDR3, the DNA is TGTGCCAGCAGCTCGAGGCGAGTAGCGGTGGGAGAGACCCAGTACTTC. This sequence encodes CASSSRRVAVGETQYF.

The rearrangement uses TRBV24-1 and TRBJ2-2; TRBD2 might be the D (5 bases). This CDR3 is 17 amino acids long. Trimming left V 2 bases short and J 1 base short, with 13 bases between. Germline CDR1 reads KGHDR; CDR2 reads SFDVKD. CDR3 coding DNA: TGTGCCACCAGTGATTGGAGTATGGCGGGGAACACCGGGGAGCTGTTTTTT. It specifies CATSDWSMAGNTGELFF.

CDR3 region: CASSYSISGQGSPLHF. The CDR3 nucleotides are TGTGCCAGCAGTTACTCCATCTCGGGACAGGGTTCACCCCTCCACTTT. The chain is built from TRBV6-5 and TRBJ1-6; 9 bases line up with TRBD1. Trimming removed 0 bases from V and 9 bases from J; junction bases left unmatched: 6. Looked up from germline, CDR1 is MNHEY and CDR2 is SVGAGI. The CDR3 is made up of 16 amino acids.

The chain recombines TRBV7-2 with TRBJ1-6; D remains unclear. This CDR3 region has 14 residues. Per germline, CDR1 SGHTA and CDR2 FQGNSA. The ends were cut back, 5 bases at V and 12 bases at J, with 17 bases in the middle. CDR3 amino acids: CASSLDMRGQPLHF. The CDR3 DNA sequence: TGTGCCAGCAGCCTAGACATGCGGGGTCAACCCCTCCACTTT.

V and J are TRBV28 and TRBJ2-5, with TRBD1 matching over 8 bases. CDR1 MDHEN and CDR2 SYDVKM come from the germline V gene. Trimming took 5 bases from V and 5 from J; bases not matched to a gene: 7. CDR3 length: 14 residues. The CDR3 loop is CASSRLDRGETQYF. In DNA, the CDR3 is TGTGCCAGCAGTCGCCTCGACAGGGGTGAGACCCAGTACTTC.

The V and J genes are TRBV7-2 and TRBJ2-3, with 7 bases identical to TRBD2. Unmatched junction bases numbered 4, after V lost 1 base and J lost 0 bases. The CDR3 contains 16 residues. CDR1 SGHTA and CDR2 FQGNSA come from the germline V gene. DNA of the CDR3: TGTGCCAGCAGCTTAGTTAGCGGGTTAAGCACAGATACGCAGTATTTT. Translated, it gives CASSLVSGLSTDTQYF.

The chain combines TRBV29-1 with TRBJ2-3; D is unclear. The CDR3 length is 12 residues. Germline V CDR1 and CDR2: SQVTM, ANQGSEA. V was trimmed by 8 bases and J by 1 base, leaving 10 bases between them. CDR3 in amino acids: CSLGVGTDTQYF. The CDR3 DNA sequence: TGCAGCCTCGGAGTGGGCACAGATACGCAGTATTTT.

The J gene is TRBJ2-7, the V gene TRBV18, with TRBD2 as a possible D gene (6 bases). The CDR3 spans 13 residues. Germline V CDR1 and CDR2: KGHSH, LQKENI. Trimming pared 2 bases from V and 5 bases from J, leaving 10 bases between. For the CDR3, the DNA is TGTGCCAGCTCACCATTCGGGAGAAACGAGCAGTACGTC. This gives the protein CASSPFGRNEQYV.

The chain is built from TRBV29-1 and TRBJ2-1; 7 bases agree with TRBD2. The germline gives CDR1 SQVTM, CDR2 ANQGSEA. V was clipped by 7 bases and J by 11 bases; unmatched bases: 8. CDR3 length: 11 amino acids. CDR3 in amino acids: CSDRREVQQFF. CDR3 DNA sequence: TGCAGCGACCGTCGGGAGGTCCAGCAGTTCTTC.

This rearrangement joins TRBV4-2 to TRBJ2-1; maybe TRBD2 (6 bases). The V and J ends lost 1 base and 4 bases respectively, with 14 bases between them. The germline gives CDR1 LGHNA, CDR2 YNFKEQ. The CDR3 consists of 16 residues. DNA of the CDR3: TGTGCCAGCAGCCAAGTGTCGGCTAGCGTTTACAATGAGCAGTTCTTC. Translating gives CASSQVSASVYNEQFF.

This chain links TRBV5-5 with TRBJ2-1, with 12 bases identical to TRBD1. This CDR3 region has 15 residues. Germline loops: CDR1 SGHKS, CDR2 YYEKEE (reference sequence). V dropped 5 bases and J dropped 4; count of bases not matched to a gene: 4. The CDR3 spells CASSAGQGAYNEQFF. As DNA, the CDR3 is TGTGCCAGCAGTGCGGGACAGGGGGCTTACAATGAGCAGTTCTTC. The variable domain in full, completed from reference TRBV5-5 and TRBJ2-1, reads DAGVTQSPTHLIKTRGQQVTLRCSPISGHKSVSWYQQVLGQGPQFIFQYYEKEERGRGNFPDRFSARQFPNYSSELNVNALLLGDSALYLCASSAGQGAYNEQFFGPGTRLTVL.

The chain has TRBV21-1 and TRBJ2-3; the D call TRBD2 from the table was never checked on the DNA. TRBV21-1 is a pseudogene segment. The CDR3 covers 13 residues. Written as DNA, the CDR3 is TGTGCCAGCAGCAAGAAGGGGAGGGATACGCAGTATTTT. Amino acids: CASSKKGRDTQYF.

The CDR3 DNA is TGCGCCAGCTCTCGACAGGGCAGCAAGCAGTACTTC. As protein: CASSRQGSKQYF. The V gene is TRBV10-2, the J gene TRBJ2-7; TRBD1 matches at 7 bases. The CDR3 loop spans 12 amino acids. Germline CDR1 is WSHSY and CDR2 is SAAADI. V gave up 8 bases and J gave up 8 bases; unmatched junction bases: 9.

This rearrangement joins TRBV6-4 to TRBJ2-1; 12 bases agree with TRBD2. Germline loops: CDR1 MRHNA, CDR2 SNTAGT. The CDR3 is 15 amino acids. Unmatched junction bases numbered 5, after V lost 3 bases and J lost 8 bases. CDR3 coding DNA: TGTGCCAGCAGTGATCGACTAGCGGGAGAGTATGAGCAGTTCTTC. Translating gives CASSDRLAGEYEQFF.